These 17 T cell receptor beta chains came from one sample sequenced in a study of blood T cell repertoires in COVID-19. Data came from immunoSEQ multiplex PCR; TCRdb stores just in-frame clones and leaves some out. The table has around 210,000 clones, 88% seen once; the top ten hold approximately 1.5%. The sequencing sample was made of peripheral blood. The origin of the receptors is a man younger than 30 with active or convalescent COVID-19.

This chain connects TRBV5-5 to TRBJ1-5; 8 bases are a match to TRBD1. This CDR3 region has 13 residues. Germline-derived CDR1 and CDR2 are SGHKS and YYEKEE (reference sequence). V was pared by 5 bases and J by 7 bases, with 5 bases of the junction left unmatched. The CDR3 coding sequence is TGTGCCAGCAGTTTAAGACAGGGGCAGCCCCAGCATTTT. Amino acid sequence: CASSLRQGQPQHF.

The rearrangement uses TRBV14 and TRBJ2-3, with D perhaps matching TRBD2 (6 bases). This CDR3 is 16 amino acids long. The V end was cut by 4 bases, the J end by 0 bases, with 14 bases between. The germline V gene encodes CDR1 SGHDN and CDR2 FVKESK. This chain's CDR3 is CASSRIRGKSTDTQYF. The CDR3 region has the DNA TGTGCCAGCAGCCGCATCCGGGGGAAGAGCACAGATACGCAGTATTTT.

The rearrangement joins TRBV5-1 to TRBJ1-1; 7 nucleotides line up with TRBD1. CDR3 length: 12 residues. Germline-derived CDR1 and CDR2 are SGHRS and YFSETQ. The ends lost 5 bases at V and 6 bases at J; junction bases unmatched: 4. The chain's CDR3 is CASRAGQSEAFF. The CDR3 DNA is TGCGCCAGCAGGGCGGGACAGTCTGAAGCTTTCTTT.

The CDR3 is CASSDDGQGKEKLFF. Here the CDR3 DNA reads TGTGCCAGCAGTGATGACGGACAGGGTAAAGAAAAACTGTTTTTT. The chain is built from TRBV25-1 and TRBJ1-4; TRBD1 agrees at 8 bases. The CDR3 covers 15 residues. Germline V gene sequence: CDR1 MGHDK, CDR2 SYGVNS. V was pared by 3 bases and J by 8 bases, with 8 bases of the junction left unmatched.

The rearrangement joins TRBV5-6 to TRBJ2-3, with 9 bases aligning to TRBD2. With V trimmed by 0 bases and J by 1 base, 0 bases remained unmatched. Germline-derived CDR1 and CDR2 are SGHDT and YYEEEE. The CDR3 has 15 amino acids. In DNA, the CDR3 is TGTGCCAGCAGCTTGGGGACTAGCGGCACAGATACGCAGTATTTT. It is translated as CASSLGTSGTDTQYF.

This chain connects TRBV10-3 to TRBJ2-3; D gene unclear. This CDR3 region has 12 residues. The V end was cut by 3 bases, the J end by 6 bases, with 7 bases between. Germline assignment: CDR1 ENHRY and CDR2 SYGVKD. Here the CDR3 DNA reads TGTGCCATCAGTGAATCATTGGATACGCAGTATTTT. This gives the protein CAISESLDTQYF.

This chain links TRBV28 with TRBJ1-6; TRBD1 matches at 10 bases. The V segment lost 6 bases and the J segment 6 bases; nucleotides outside the gene matches: 8. In germline, CDR1 is MDHEN, CDR2 SYDVKM. The CDR3 runs to 16 residues. The CDR3 spells CASSQDRGFFNSPLHF. DNA for the CDR3: TGTGCCAGCAGCCAGGACAGGGGGTTTTTTAATTCACCCCTCCACTTT.

The chain carries TRBV28 and TRBJ1-4; D is possibly TRBD1 (6 bases). Germline lookup yields CDR1 MDHEN and CDR2 SYDVKM. V lost 7 bases to trimming and J lost 4 bases, with 7 bases between them. The CDR3 is 12 residues long. The CDR3 nucleotides read TGTGCCAGCACAGGGGTTAATGAAAAACTGTTTTTT. This codes for CASTGVNEKLFF.

This chain uses TRBV18 with TRBJ2-7; D might be TRBD1 (5 bases). The CDR3 has 14 amino acids. Germline CDR1 reads KGHSH; CDR2 reads LQKENI. Trimming shortened V by 0 bases and J by 0 bases, and 6 bases separated the two germline ends. The CDR3 sequence is CASSPPTVSYEQYF. The CDR3 DNA follows: TGTGCCAGCTCACCACCGACAGTCTCCTACGAGCAGTACTTC.

The V gene is TRBV30, the J gene TRBJ1-1, with D unclear. Between the trimmed V and J ends, which lost 0 bases and 0 bases, there was a span of 8 bases. The CDR3 totals 14 residues. Germline loops: CDR1 GTSNPN, CDR2 SVGIG (reference sequence). As DNA, the CDR3 is TGTGCCTGGAGTGTTGGTCAGATGAACACTGAAGCTTTCTTT. This codes for CAWSVGQMNTEAFF.

This clone has only one observation. The chain recombines TRBV27 with TRBJ1-5; 9 bases are shared with TRBD1. The CDR3 is made up of 15 amino acids. Germline loops: CDR1 MNHEY, CDR2 SMNVEV (reference sequence). Trimming at V came to 5 bases and at J to 4 bases, leaving 6 bases not matched to a gene. In DNA form, the CDR3 reads TGTGCCAGCAGTCCCGGGACAGGGCCTAATCAGCCCCAGCATTTT. Its translation is CASSPGTGPNQPQHF.

The chain joins TRBV7-2 to TRBJ2-3, with TRBD2 matching 10 bases. There are 15 residues in the CDR3. Per the germline V gene, CDR1 is SGHTA and CDR2 is FQGNSA. V lost 5 bases to trimming and J lost 3 bases; unmatched junction nucleotides: 5. The CDR3 nucleotides read TGTGCCAGCAGCCGGACTAGCGGAGGTACAGATACGCAGTATTTT. This sequence encodes CASSRTSGGTDTQYF.

This chain uses TRBV6-5 with TRBJ2-2, with D maybe TRBD2 (5 bases). Germline V lookup: CDR1 MNHEY, CDR2 SVGAGI. The CDR3 totals 15 residues. V lost 7 bases and J 0 bases, leaving 12 bases between the germline ends. The CDR3 reads CASKADAANTGELFF. The DNA of the CDR3 is TGTGCCAGCAAAGCGGACGCGGCGAACACCGGGGAGCTGTTTTTT.

This clone was found once. V usage is TRBV12-3 or TRBV12-4 and J usage is TRBJ1-1; D gene unclear. V lost 7 bases and J 5 bases, leaving 11 bases between the germline ends. The CDR3 covers 12 residues. The CDR3 region has the DNA TGTGCCAGCACCCCCACGGGGACTGAAGCTTTCTTT. Encoded protein: CASTPTGTEAFF.

J is TRBJ2-5 and V is TRBV11-2, with TRBD2 as a possible D gene (5 bases). Between the trimmed V and J ends, which lost 5 bases and 5 bases, there was a span of 15 bases. The length of the CDR3 is 14 residues. In germline, CDR1 is SGHAT, CDR2 FQNNGV. CDR3 region: CASSPSPGSETQYF. In DNA form, the CDR3 reads TGTGCCAGCAGCCCCTCTCCGGGATCGGAGACCCAGTACTTC. Full variable domain (remainder filled in from reference TRBV11-2 and TRBJ2-5): EAGVAQSPRYKIIEKRQSVAFWCNPISGHATLYWYQQILGQGPKLLIQFQNNGVVDDSQLPKDRFSAERLKGVDSTLKIQPAKLEDSAVYLCASSPSPGSETQYFGPGTRLLVL.

This sequence joins TRBV11-2 and TRBJ2-2; D uncertain. Germline CDR1 SGHAT, CDR2 FQNNGV. This CDR3 region has 12 residues. Between the trimmed V and J ends, which lost 3 bases and 6 bases, there was a span of 5 bases. Here the CDR3 DNA reads TGTGCCAGCAGCTTGGGCCCCGGGGAGCTGTTTTTT. Encoded protein: CASSLGPGELFF.

The chain joins TRBV19 to TRBJ1-4, with D hard to call. Deletions cut 2 bases from V and 3 bases from J, with 10 bases between. Germline V gene lookup returns CDR1 LNHDA and CDR2 SQIVND (reference sequence). This CDR3 is built from 15 residues. CDR3 region: CASSISGLPNEKLFF. In DNA form, the CDR3 reads TGTGCCAGTAGTATATCGGGTTTACCTAATGAAAAACTGTTTTTT.